Sequencing of this T cell receptor beta chain was carried out in a study of neoadjuvant anti-PD-1 for oral cavity cancer. V was shortened by 6 bases and J by 2 bases, with 7 bases between the two germline ends. The CDR3 is 12 residues long. The germline V gene has CDR1 WNHNN and CDR2 SYGVQD (reference sequence). Turning to this clone: Its specificity is not known.

General study findings and limits: Higher pretreatment Treg/Th17 ratios tracked higher pretreatment blood clonality. TCR analyses covered only a few patients per response group.

Cohort: HPV-negative, locally advanced oral cavity squamous cell carcinoma patients. Generated by immunoSEQ multiplex PCR, the TCRdb table keeps only in-frame clones and is missing some. The table shows around 60,000 clones, with approximately 80% occurring only once. This sequence joins TRBV10-1 and TRBJ1-1, with D unclear. The receptor comes from a person aged 35-80 years with oral cavity squamous cell carcinoma. The material was PBMCs, obtained before nivolumab (anti-PD-1) treatment. The CDR3: CASRGINTEAFF. For the CDR3, the DNA is TGCGCCAGCAGGGGGATTAACACTGAAGCTTTCTTT.